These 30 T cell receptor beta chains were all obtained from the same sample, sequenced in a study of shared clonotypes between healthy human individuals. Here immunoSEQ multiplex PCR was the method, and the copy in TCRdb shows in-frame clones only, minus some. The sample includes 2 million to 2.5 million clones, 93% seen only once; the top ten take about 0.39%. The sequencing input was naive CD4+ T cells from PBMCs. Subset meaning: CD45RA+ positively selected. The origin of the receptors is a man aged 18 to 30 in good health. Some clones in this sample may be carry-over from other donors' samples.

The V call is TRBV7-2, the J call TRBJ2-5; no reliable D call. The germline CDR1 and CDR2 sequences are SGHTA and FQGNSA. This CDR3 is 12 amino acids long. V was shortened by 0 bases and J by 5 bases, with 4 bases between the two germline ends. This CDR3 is CASSLATETQYF. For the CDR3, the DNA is TGTGCCAGCAGCTTAGCGACGGAGACCCAGTACTTC.

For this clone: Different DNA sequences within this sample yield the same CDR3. DNA for the CDR3: TGCAGCGTTGGGGAGGGGTATGGCTACACCTTC. It yields the protein CSVGEGYGYTF. V usage is TRBV29-1 and J usage is TRBJ1-2; weak D call: TRBD1 (5 bases). CDR3 size: 11 residues. Germline CDR1 reads SQVTM; CDR2 reads ANQGSEA. The V gene lost 4 bases and the J gene lost 5 bases, with 8 bases spanning the gap.

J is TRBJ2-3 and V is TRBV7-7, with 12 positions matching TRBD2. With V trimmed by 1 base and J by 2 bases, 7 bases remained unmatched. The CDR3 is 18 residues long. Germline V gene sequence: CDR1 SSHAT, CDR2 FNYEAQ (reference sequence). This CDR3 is CASSLGLRTSGITDTQYF. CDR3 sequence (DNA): TGTGCCAGCAGCTTAGGTCTTCGGACTAGCGGGATCACAGATACGCAGTATTTT.

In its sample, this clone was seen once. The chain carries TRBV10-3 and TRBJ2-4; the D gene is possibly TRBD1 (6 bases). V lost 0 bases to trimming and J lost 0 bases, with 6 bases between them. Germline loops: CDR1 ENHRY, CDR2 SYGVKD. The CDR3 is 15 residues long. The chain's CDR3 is CAISESTGAKNIQYF. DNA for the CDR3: TGTGCCATCAGTGAGTCGACAGGAGCCAAAAACATTCAGTACTTC.

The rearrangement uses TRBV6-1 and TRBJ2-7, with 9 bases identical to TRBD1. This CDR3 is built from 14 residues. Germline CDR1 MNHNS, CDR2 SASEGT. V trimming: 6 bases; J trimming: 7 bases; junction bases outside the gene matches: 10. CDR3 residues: CASRDRGLMGEQYF. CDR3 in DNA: TGTGCCAGCAGGGACAGGGGCCTTATGGGTGAGCAGTACTTC.

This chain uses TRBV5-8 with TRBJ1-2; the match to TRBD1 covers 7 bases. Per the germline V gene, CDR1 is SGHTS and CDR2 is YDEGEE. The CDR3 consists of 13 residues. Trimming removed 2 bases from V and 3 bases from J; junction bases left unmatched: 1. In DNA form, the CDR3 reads TGTGCCAGCAGCTTAGACAGGGACTATGGCTACACCTTC. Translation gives CASSLDRDYGYTF.

The CDR3 region has the DNA TGTGCCAGCAGCCCCACTAGCGCTACCTACAATGAGCAGTTCTTC. Its translation: CASSPTSATYNEQFF. This chain links TRBV7-2 with TRBJ2-1; TRBD2 matches at 7 bases. Germline trimming cut 5 bases from V and 2 bases from J; bases unmatched to any gene: 6. The CDR3 has 15 residues. Germline V CDR1 and CDR2: SGHTA, FQGNSA.

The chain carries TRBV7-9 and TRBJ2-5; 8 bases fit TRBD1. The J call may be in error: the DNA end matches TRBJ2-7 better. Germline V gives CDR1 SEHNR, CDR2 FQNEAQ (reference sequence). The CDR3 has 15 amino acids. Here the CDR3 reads CASSLAAGTGYEQYF. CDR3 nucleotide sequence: TGTGCCAGCAGCTTAGCGGCCGGGACAGGATACGAGCAGTACTTC.

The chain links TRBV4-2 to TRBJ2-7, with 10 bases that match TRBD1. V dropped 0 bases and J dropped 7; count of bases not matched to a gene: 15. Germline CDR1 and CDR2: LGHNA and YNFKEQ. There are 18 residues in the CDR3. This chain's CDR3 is CASSQDGSGTGVPREQYF. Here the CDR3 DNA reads TGTGCCAGCAGCCAAGATGGTAGTGGGACAGGGGTCCCCCGGGAGCAGTACTTC.

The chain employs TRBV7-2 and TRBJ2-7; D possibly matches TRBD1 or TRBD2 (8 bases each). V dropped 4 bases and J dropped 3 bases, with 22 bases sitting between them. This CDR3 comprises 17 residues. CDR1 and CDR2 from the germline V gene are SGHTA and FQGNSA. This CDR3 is CASSSDRVSGRFYEQYF. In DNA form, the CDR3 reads TGTGCCAGCAGCTCGGACAGGGTCAGCGGGAGATTCTACGAGCAGTACTTC.

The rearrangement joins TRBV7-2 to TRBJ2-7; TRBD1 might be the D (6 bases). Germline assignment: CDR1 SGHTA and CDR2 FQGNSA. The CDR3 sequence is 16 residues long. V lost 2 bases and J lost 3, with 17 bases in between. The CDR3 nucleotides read TGTGCCAGCAGCTTAATGGGTCCAGGGGCTTTCTACGAGCAGTACTTC. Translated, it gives CASSLMGPGAFYEQYF.

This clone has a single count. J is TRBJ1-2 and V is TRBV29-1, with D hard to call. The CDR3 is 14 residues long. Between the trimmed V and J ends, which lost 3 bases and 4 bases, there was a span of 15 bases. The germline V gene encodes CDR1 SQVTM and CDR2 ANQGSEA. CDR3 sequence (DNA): TGCAGCGTTGAGACCCGCGGCAGAGCCTATGGCTACACCTTC. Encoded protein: CSVETRGRAYGYTF.

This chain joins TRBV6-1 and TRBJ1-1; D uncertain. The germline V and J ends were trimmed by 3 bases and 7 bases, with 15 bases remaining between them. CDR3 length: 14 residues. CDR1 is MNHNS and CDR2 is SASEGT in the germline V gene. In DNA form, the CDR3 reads TGTGCCAGCAGTGATCGTACTAATCCCAGTGAAGCTTTCTTT. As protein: CASSDRTNPSEAFF.

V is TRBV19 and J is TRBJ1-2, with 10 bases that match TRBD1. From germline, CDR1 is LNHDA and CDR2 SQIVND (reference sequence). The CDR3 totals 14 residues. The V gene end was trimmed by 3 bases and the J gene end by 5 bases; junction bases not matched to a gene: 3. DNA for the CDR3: TGTGCCAGTAGTATTGTGGGACAGGGGTATGGCTACACCTTC. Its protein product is CASSIVGQGYGYTF.

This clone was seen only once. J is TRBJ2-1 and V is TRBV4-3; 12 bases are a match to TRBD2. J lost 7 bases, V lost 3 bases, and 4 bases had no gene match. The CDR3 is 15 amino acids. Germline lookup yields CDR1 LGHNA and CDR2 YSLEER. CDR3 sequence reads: CASSHASGRVNEQFF. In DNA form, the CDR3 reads TGCGCCAGCAGCCACGCTAGCGGGAGGGTAAATGAGCAGTTCTTC.

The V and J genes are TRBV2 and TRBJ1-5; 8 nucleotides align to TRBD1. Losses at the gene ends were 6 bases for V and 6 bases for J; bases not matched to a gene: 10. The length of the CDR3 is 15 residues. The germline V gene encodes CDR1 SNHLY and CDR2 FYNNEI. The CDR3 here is CASSLDRVGGQPQHF. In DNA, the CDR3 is TGTGCCAGCAGCCTGGACAGGGTGGGCGGTCAGCCCCAGCATTTT.

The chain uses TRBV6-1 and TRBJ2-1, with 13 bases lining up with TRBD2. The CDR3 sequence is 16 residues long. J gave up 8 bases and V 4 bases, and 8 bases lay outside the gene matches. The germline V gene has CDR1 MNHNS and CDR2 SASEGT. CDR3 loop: CASSARTSGSIYEQFF. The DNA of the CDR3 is TGTGCCAGCAGTGCGCGGACTAGCGGGAGTATATATGAGCAGTTCTTC.

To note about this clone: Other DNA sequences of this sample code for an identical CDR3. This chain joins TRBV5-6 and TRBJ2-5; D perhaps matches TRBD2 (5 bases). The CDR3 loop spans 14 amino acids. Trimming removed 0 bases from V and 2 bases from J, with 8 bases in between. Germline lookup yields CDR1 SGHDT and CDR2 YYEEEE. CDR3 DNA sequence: TGTGCCAGCAGCTTGGGAGGGTTTCAAGAGACCCAGTACTTC. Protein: CASSLGGFQETQYF.

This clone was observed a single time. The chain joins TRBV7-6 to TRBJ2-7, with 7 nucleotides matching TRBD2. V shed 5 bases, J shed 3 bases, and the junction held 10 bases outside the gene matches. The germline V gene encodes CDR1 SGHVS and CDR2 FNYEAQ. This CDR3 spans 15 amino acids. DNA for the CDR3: TGTGCCAGCAGCCCCCGCGGCGGGAGTAGCTACGAGCAGTACTTC. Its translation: CASSPRGGSSYEQYF.

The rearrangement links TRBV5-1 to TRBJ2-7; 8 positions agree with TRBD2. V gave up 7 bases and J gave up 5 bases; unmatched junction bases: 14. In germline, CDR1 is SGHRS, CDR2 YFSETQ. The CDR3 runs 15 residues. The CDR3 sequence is CASYPSAGGDHEQYF. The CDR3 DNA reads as TGCGCCAGCTACCCCTCGGCGGGAGGTGACCACGAGCAGTACTTC.

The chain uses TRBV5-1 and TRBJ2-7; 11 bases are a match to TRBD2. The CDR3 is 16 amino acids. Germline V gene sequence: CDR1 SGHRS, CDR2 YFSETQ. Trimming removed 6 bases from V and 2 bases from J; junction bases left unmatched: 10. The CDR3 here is CASNSGLAGRAYEQYF. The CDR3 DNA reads TGCGCCAGCAACTCCGGACTAGCGGGCCGGGCCTACGAGCAGTACTTC. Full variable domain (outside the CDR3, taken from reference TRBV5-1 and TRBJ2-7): KAGVTQTPRYLIKTRGQQVTLSCSPISGHRSVSWYQQTPGQGLQFLFEYFSETQRNKGNFPGRFSGRQFSNSRSEMNVSTLELGDSALYLCASNSGLAGRAYEQYFGPGTRLTVT.

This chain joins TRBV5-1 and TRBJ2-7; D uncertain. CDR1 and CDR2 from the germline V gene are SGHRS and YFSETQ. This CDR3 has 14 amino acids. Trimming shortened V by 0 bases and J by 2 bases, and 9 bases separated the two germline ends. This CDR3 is CASSLGKATYEQYF. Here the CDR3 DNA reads TGCGCCAGCAGCTTGGGAAAGGCAACCTACGAGCAGTACTTC.

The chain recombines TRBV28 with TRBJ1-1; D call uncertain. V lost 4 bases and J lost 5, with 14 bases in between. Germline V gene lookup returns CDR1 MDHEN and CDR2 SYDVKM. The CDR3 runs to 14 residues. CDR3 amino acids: CASSSDAQRTEAFF. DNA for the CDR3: TGTGCCAGCAGTTCCGATGCGCAGCGAACTGAAGCTTTCTTT.

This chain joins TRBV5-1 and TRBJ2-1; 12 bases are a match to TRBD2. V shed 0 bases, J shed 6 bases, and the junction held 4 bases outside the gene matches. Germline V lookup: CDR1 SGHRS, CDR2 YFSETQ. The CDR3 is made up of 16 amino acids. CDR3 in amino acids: CASSLGLAGVVNEQFF. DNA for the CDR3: TGCGCCAGCAGCTTGGGACTAGCGGGAGTTGTCAATGAGCAGTTCTTC.

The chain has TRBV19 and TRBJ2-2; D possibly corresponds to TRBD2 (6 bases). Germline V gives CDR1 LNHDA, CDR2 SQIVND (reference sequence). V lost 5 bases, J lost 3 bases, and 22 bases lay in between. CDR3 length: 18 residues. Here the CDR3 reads CASSVNNPGRPHTGELFF. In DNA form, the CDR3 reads TGTGCCAGTAGTGTCAATAATCCCGGGAGACCCCACACCGGGGAGCTGTTTTTT.

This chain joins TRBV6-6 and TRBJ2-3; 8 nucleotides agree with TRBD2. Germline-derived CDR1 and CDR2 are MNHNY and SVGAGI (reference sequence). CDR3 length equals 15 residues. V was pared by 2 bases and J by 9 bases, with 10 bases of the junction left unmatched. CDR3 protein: CASSYNPAGVDTQYF. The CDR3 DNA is TGTGCCAGCAGTTACAATCCAGCGGGAGTAGACACGCAGTATTTT.

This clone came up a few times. CDR3 residues: CASSPATSSNQPQHF. The CDR3 DNA reads TGTGCCAGCAGTCCAGCGACAAGTAGCAATCAGCCCCAGCATTTT. The gene calls are TRBV28 and TRBJ1-5, with unresolved D. Trimming removed 5 bases at V and 0 bases at J, with 11 bases between. Germline loops: CDR1 MDHEN, CDR2 SYDVKM. The length of the CDR3 is 15 residues.

As DNA, the CDR3 is TGTGCCAGCAGCTTACACAGGGCAATTGAAGCTTTCTTT. The encoded protein is CASSLHRAIEAFF. This chain connects TRBV7-9 to TRBJ1-1, with D perhaps matching TRBD1 (6 bases). The CDR3 is 13 amino acids. With 2 bases removed from V and 7 bases from J, the gap between germline ends came to 11 bases. Looked up from germline, CDR1 is SEHNR and CDR2 is FQNEAQ (reference sequence).

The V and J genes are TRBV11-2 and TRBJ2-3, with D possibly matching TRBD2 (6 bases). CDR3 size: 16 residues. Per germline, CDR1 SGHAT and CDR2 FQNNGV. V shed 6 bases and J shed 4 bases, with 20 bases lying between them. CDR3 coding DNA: TGTGCCAGCAGGAGACGGGGACTCCAGGTCCCAGATACGCAGTATTTT. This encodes CASRRRGLQVPDTQYF.

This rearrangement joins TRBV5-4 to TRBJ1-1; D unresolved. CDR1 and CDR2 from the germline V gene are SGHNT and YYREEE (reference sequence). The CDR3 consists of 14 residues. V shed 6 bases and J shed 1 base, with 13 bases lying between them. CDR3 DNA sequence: TGTGCCAGCACCCCGTCCCGGGGGAACACTGAAGCTTTCTTT. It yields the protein CASTPSRGNTEAFF.